The rows below give T cell receptor beta chains drawn from one sample of a study of regulatory T cells in long-lasting Graves disease. One entry per CDR3 protein, called by TCRdb with MiXCR from the multiplex PCR reads. This sample has under 500,000 distinct CDR3 sequences, with around 21% found just once. The material was peripheral blood mononuclear cells (PBMCs), obtained when the disease was refractory, from a patient treated with antithyroid drugs. The receptors were sampled from a female donor with Graves disease. The CDR3 runs from the conserved cysteine through the conserved F or W. The order of the fields is clone size, J gene, D gene, V gene, CDR3 protein, CDR3 DNA. The D gene is left open where the match is weak. Where a row states a size, it is once, few, many or the class of an expanded clone; other rows omit it.

>.|TRBJ1-4|.|TRBV7-6
CASSSRGTNEKLFF
TGTGCCAGCAGCTCGCGCGGCACTAATGAAAAACTGTTTTTT
>few|TRBJ2-2|.|TRBV30
CAWKHGGPGELFF
TGTGCCTGGAAGCATGGAGGTCCCGGGGAGCTGTTTTTT
>few|TRBJ1-1|.|TRBV15
CATSTLNTEAFF
TGTGCCACCAGCACACTGAACACTGAAGCTTTCTTT
>many|TRBJ1-1|.|TRBV20-1
CSASKFPGGTEAFF
TGCAGTGCGAGTAAATTCCCAGGCGGCACTGAAGCTTTCTTT
>.|TRBJ2-5|TRBD2|TRBV7-2
CASRSTSGRQETQYF
TGTGCCAGCAGATCGACTAGCGGGAGACAAGAGACCCAGTACTTC
>.|TRBJ2-5|TRBD2|TRBV7-2
CASSLPSLLAGRETQYF
TGTGCCAGCAGCCTGCCCTCCCTTCTAGCGGGACGTGAGACCCAGTACTTC
>few|TRBJ2-3|.|TRBV11-2
CASSLAGGDTQYF
TGTGCCAGCAGCTTAGCAGGCGGGGATACGCAGTATTTT
>.|TRBJ2-3|TRBD2|TRBV7-2
CASSPRARTSRTDTQYF
TGTGCCAGCAGCCCTCGAGCCCGGACTAGCAGAACAGATACGCAGTATTTT
>.|TRBJ2-6|TRBD1|TRBV18
CASSPGTGPSGANVLTF
TGTGCCAGCTCCCCCGGGACAGGGCCGAGTGGGGCCAACGTCCTGACTTTC
>many|TRBJ2-7|.|TRBV27
CASSYRLATYEQYF
TGTGCCAGCAGTTACCGGCTAGCAACCTACGAGCAGTACTTC
>few|TRBJ1-2|.|TRBV6-5
CASSSILSGAGYGYTF
TGTGCCAGCAGTTCCATTCTCTCGGGGGCGGGCTATGGCTACACCTTC
>few|TRBJ1-1|.|TRBV5-1
CASSSTAGAEAFF
TGCGCCAGCAGCTCAACGGCGGGGGCTGAAGCTTTCTTT
>.|TRBJ1-5|.|TRBV4-3
CASSPTSSGQPQHF
TGCGCCAGCAGCCCAACATCTTCAGGTCAGCCCCAGCATTTT
>.|TRBJ2-2|.|TRBV29-1
CSVQQGTNTGELFF
TGCAGCGTTCAACAGGGTACGAACACCGGGGAGCTGTTTTTT
>.|TRBJ2-2|.|TRBV11-2
CASSLRSRAGELFF
TGTGCCAGCAGCTTACGTTCACGAGCTGGGGAGCTGTTTTTT
>few|TRBJ2-1|.|TRBV4-1
CASSQVRGTYEQFF
TGCGCCAGCAGCCAAGTGCGGGGAACCTACGAGCAGTTCTTC
>few|TRBJ1-2|.|TRBV7-8
CASSLEGSNYGYTF
TGTGCCAGCAGCTTAGAGGGCAGTAACTATGGCTACACCTTC
>once|TRBJ2-1|TRBD2|TRBV7-2
CASSLRSAGVGNNEQFF
TGTGCCAGCAGCTTAAGGTCGGCGGGAGTCGGGAACAATGAGCAGTTCTTC
>few|TRBJ1-1|.|TRBV4-1
CASSQDSFSGTEAFF
TGCGCCAGCAGCCAAGATTCCTTTTCGGGCACTGAAGCTTTCTTT
>.|TRBJ2-1|TRBD2|TRBV20-1
CSARPTSGKGNEQFF
TGCAGTGCTAGACCTACTAGCGGGAAGGGGAATGAGCAGTTCTTC
>few|TRBJ1-1|TRBD1|TRBV20-1
CSAPGTGHPEAFF
TGCAGTGCCCCAGGGACAGGGCACCCTGAAGCTTTCTTT
>.|TRBJ2-3|.|TRBV28
CASSPDRRTDTQYF
TGTGCCAGCAGCCCGGACAGACGCACAGATACGCAGTATTTT
>few|TRBJ2-2|TRBD2|TRBV6-1
CASSSREGTGELFF
TGTGCCAGCTCCTCGCGGGAGGGCACCGGGGAGCTGTTTTTT
>many|TRBJ1-6|.|TRBV2
CASSEGRNSPLHF
TGTGCCAGCAGTGAAGGACGGAATTCACCCCTCCACTTT
>.|TRBJ2-5|TRBD1|TRBV2
CATRDRGQETQYF
TGTGCCACCCGGGACAGGGGTCAAGAGACCCAGTACTTC
>.|TRBJ1-2|.|TRBV19
CASSIALGANYGYTF
TGTGCCAGTAGTATAGCCCTAGGGGCTAACTATGGCTACACCTTC
>.|TRBJ2-7|TRBD2|TRBV11-1
CASSTRGEGLPQYF
TGTGCCAGCAGCACGAGAGGGGAGGGACTACCTCAGTACTTC
>few|TRBJ1-4|.|TRBV5-6
CASSLRALTGEKLFF
TGTGCCAGCAGCTTGCGCGCTCTCACGGGTGAAAAACTGTTTTTT
>many|TRBJ2-2|.|TRBV20-1
CSARAEPANTGELFF
TGCAGTGCTAGAGCAGAGCCAGCGAACACCGGGGAGCTGTTTTTT
>.|TRBJ1-1|TRBD1|TRBV20-1
CSARTIPGQGWGPNTEAFF
TGCAGTGCTAGAACCATTCCGGGACAGGGTTGGGGACCCAACACTGAAGCTTTCTTT
>many|TRBJ1-5|.|TRBV20-1
CSAKRDSDNQPQHF
TGCAGTGCTAAGAGAGACAGTGACAATCAGCCCCAGCATTTT
>few|TRBJ1-2|TRBD1|TRBV20-1
CSAAIPSQLGQLVYGYTF
TGCAGTGCTGCCATCCCCTCTCAATTGGGACAGTTGGTCTATGGCTACACCTTC
>few|TRBJ1-5|.|TRBV6-1
CASRAAQGGNQPQHF
TGTGCCAGCAGAGCAGCACAGGGAGGGAATCAGCCCCAGCATTTT
>many|TRBJ1-1|TRBD1|TRBV11-2
CASSLGTGKTFF
TGTGCCAGCAGCTTAGGGACAGGGAAGACTTTCTTT
>many|TRBJ1-1|TRBD1|TRBV6-5
CASSYSVDRGTEAFF
TGTGCCAGCAGTTACTCAGTGGACAGGGGTACTGAAGCTTTCTTT
>.|TRBJ2-7|TRBD2|TRBV7-9
CASSLVDNQREDGDEQYF
TGTGCCAGCAGCTTAGTGGACAATCAGCGGGAGGATGGGGACGAGCAGTACTTC
>.|TRBJ2-1|TRBD2|TRBV28
CASRSLAERLNEQFF
TGTGCCAGCAGATCGCTAGCGGAGAGACTCAATGAGCAGTTCTTC
>many|TRBJ1-6|TRBD1|TRBV2
CASTEQGARSPLHF
TGTGCCAGCACGGAACAGGGGGCGAGATCACCCCTCCACTTT
>.|TRBJ2-2|.|TRBV6-1
CASSNALAGELFF
TGTGCCAGCAGCAACGCGCTAGCCGGGGAGCTGTTTTTT
>.|TRBJ2-7|TRBD1|TRBV6-2/TRBV6-3
CASSPRGQARSYEQYF
TGTGCCAGCAGCCCGAGGGGACAGGCCCGTTCCTACGAGCAGTACTTC
>many|TRBJ1-5|TRBD1|TRBV7-2
CASSAGQPNQPQHF
TGTGCCAGCAGCGCGGGACAGCCCAATCAGCCCCAGCATTTT
>many|TRBJ1-2|TRBD1|TRBV12-3/TRBV12-4
CASSLSLTGTGGVGYTF
TGTGCCAGCAGTTTATCCCTTACCGGGACAGGCGGGGTTGGCTACACCTTC
>.|TRBJ2-7|TRBD1|TRBV29-1
CSVKARTGSAYEQYF
TGCAGCGTTAAAGCGCGGACAGGGTCAGCCTACGAGCAGTACTTC
>many|TRBJ1-4|TRBD1|TRBV28
CASSALQGPNEKLFF
TGTGCCAGCAGTGCATTACAGGGGCCTAATGAAAAACTGTTTTTT
>many|TRBJ2-5|.|TRBV18
CASSPTQGGGETQYF
TGTGCCAGCTCACCAACTCAGGGAGGAGGAGAGACCCAGTACTTC
>many|TRBJ1-5|.|TRBV20-1
CSARRLGNQPQHF
TGCAGTGCTAGACGGTTGGGGAATCAGCCCCAGCATTTT
>.|TRBJ1-2|.|TRBV20-1
CSASTVNYGYTF
TGCAGTGCTAGTACAGTTAACTATGGCTACACCTTC
>many|TRBJ2-5|TRBD2|TRBV20-1
CSARDGLAGEETQYF
TGCAGTGCTAGAGATGGGCTAGCGGGAGAGGAGACCCAGTACTTC
>many|TRBJ2-2|.|TRBV11-2
CASSLAGATGELFF
TGTGCCAGCAGCTTAGCGGGGGCCACCGGGGAGCTGTTTTTT
>many|TRBJ2-5|.|TRBV20-1
CSARPGHETQYF
TGCAGTGCTAGACCGGGACATGAGACCCAGTACTTC
>few|TRBJ2-2|.|TRBV30
CAWSIMSTGELFF
TGTGCCTGGAGTATCATGAGCACCGGGGAGCTGTTTTTT
>.|TRBJ2-5|TRBD1|TRBV7-6
CASSLVPGQVQETQYF
TGTGCCAGCAGCTTAGTGCCCGGACAGGTCCAAGAGACCCAGTACTTC
>.|TRBJ2-6|.|TRBV27
CASSSWETGANVLTF
TGTGCCAGCAGCTCTTGGGAAACTGGGGCCAACGTCCTGACTTTC
>.|TRBJ2-4|.|TRBV10-3
CAISESSGGTGIQYF
TGTGCCATCAGTGAGTCGTCGGGAGGGACAGGCATTCAGTACTTC
>.|TRBJ2-7|TRBD1|TRBV20-1
CSARGDRGHNGQYF
TGCAGTGCTAGAGGGGACAGGGGGCATAATGGGCAGTACTTC